This is a list of T cell receptor beta chains from one sample in a study of technical replicates of blood from a handful of donors. Only in-frame clones appear in the TCRdb table, and some are missing; sequencing was by immunoSEQ multiplex PCR. This table has 53,000 or so clones, roughly 86% appearing once. Sequencing was performed on PBMCs. The source of these receptors is a human donor in good health. Some clones in this sample may be carry-over from other donors' samples. Each CDR3 is given with its conserved first and last residue. A D gene is named only where the DNA matches it firmly. Only some rows state a clone size, as once, few, many or a class for expanded clones.

abundance	v_gene	j_gene	d_gene	CDR3nt	CDR3aa
NA	TRBV6-5	TRBJ2-5	TRBD1	TGTGCCAGCAGGAGGGGGCTTGACGCCACTAAGACCCAGTACTTC	CASRRGLDATKTQYF
NA	TRBV19	TRBJ1-1	NA	TGTGCCAGTAGCCGTGGGGCGGGGACTGAAGCTTTCTTT	CASSRGAGTEAFF
NA	TRBV7-2	TRBJ2-2	NA	TGTGCCAGCAGCTTAGGGGCGAAGCCCGGGGAGCTGTTTTTT	CASSLGAKPGELFF
NA	TRBV7-8	TRBJ2-7	TRBD1	TGTGCCAGCAGCCCTGGAGGACAGGGAACCTACGAGCAGTACTTC	CASSPGGQGTYEQYF
NA	TRBV7-2	TRBJ2-7	TRBD2	TGTGCCAGCAGCGTAACTAGCGGGAGTCGGGAGCAGTACTTC	CASSVTSGSREQYF
NA	TRBV7-9	TRBJ1-2	TRBD1	TGTGCCAGCAGCTTCACGGGGGGGACAGACTATGGCTACACCTTC	CASSFTGGTDYGYTF
NA	TRBV7-2	TRBJ2-7	TRBD2	TGTGCCAGCGTAGCGGGAGGCTCCTCCTACGAGCAGTACTTC	CASVAGGSSYEQYF
NA	TRBV7-8	TRBJ2-7	TRBD2	TGTGCCAGCAGCTTAGGACTAGCTCATGGCTACGAGCAGTACTTC	CASSLGLAHGYEQYF
NA	TRBV7-8	TRBJ1-5	TRBD1	TGTGCCAGCAGCTTGGGACAGAATAGCAATCAGCCCCAGCATTTT	CASSLGQNSNQPQHF
once	TRBV19	TRBJ1-2	NA	TGTGCCAGTAGTATATCGACAGGCGGTTATGGCTACACCTTC	CASSISTGGYGYTF
NA	TRBV30	TRBJ2-1	NA	TGTGCCTGGAGCCGGAGAACAGCGGGCCCCTACAATGAGCAGTTCTTC	CAWSRRTAGPYNEQFF
NA	TRBV5-6	TRBJ1-6	TRBD1	TGTGCCAGCAGCTCCGGGACAGGGAGCTCCTATAATTCACCCCTCCACTTT	CASSSGTGSSYNSPLHF
NA	TRBV7-9	TRBJ2-2	TRBD2	TGTGCCAGCAGCAGACTAGCGGGAGGATACACCGGGGAGCTGTTTTTT	CASSRLAGGYTGELFF